These 13 T cell receptor beta chains share one sample of origin, sequenced in a study of a mutant IDH1 vaccine in newly diagnosed glioma. Profiled with immunoSEQ multiplex PCR; TCRdb holds only in-frame clones, not every one. The table lists roughly 42,000 clones, around 85% of them singletons. Time point here: week 5, during vaccination. Topical imiquimod accompanied each vaccine dose, which consisted of 300 ug of mutant IDH1 20-mer peptide. Antigens of these TCRs are unknown. This sample comprised PBMCs, obtained from a glioma patient whose treatment included an IDH1 peptide vaccine. These receptor sequences come from a man in his forties with glioma.

The J gene is TRBJ2-7, the V gene TRBV4-1; D remains unclear. Germline CDR1 and CDR2: MGHRA and YSYEKL. This CDR3 has 16 residues. V lost 0 bases and J lost 4, with 16 bases in between. The CDR3 region has the DNA TGCGCCAGCAGCCAAGATCGTACCCTCTTGGTTTACGAGCAGTACTTC. Residues: CASSQDRTLLVYEQYF.

This chain uses TRBV5-8 with TRBJ1-1, with D unclear. Germline V gives CDR1 SGHTS, CDR2 YDEGEE. Trimming took 0 bases from V and 0 from J, leaving 3 bases between them. The CDR3 runs 13 residues. DNA of the CDR3: TGTGCCAGCAGCTTGGAGCTGAACACTGAAGCTTTCTTT. Amino acids: CASSLELNTEAFF.

CDR3 DNA sequence: TGTGCCAGCAGCCAAACTAGCGGTGCGGTTGTCCTCGGGGAGCTGTTTTTT. Residues: CASSQTSGAVVLGELFF. The chain joins TRBV5-4 to TRBJ2-2; TRBD2 matches at 8 bases. There are 17 residues in the CDR3. V lost 4 bases, J lost 7 bases, and 15 bases stayed unmatched. Germline loops: CDR1 SGHNT, CDR2 YYREEE (reference sequence). Variable domain in full (rest from reference TRBV5-4 and TRBJ2-2): ETGVTQSPTHLIKTRGQQVTLRCSSQSGHNTVSWYQQALGQGPQFIFQYYREEENGRGNFPPRFSGLQFPNYSSELNVNALELDDSALYLCASSQTSGAVVLGELFFGEGSRLTVL.

The chain recombines TRBV6-5 with TRBJ2-3; the D gene is possibly TRBD2 (5 bases). In germline, CDR1 is MNHEY, CDR2 SVGAGI. Trimming left V 10 bases short and J 2 bases short, with 13 bases between. This CDR3 contains 13 residues. The CDR3 coding sequence is TGTGCCACCGTAGGAGACTACACAGATACGCAGTATTTT. Translated: CATVGDYTDTQYF.

The rearrangement joins TRBV11-3 to TRBJ2-2, with no clear D. The CDR3 contains 15 residues. V was clipped by 8 bases and J by 1 base, with 14 bases between them. Germline CDR1 is SGHNT and CDR2 is YENEEA. The DNA for the CDR3 is TGTGCCAGCCGAGAAGGCAGCTTGAACACCGGGGAGCTGTTTTTT. Amino acids: CASREGSLNTGELFF.

The rearrangement links TRBV10-3 to TRBJ1-5; 7 bases agree with TRBD1. V dropped 3 bases and J dropped 5; count of bases not matched to a gene: 1. Germline V gene lookup returns CDR1 ENHRY and CDR2 SYGVKD. This CDR3 comprises 13 residues. The CDR3: CAISERGHQPQHF. The CDR3 DNA sequence: TGTGCCATCAGTGAAAGGGGGCATCAGCCCCAGCATTTT.

This clone was picked up a small number of times. This chain links TRBV4-3 with TRBJ1-1, with D perhaps matching TRBD1 (5 bases). CDR1 is LGHNA, CDR2 YSLEER, per germline. Trimming cost V 4 bases and J 1 base, with 13 bases left between them. The CDR3 covers 15 residues. The CDR3 DNA sequence: TGCGCCAGCAGCCCCGACAGAGTTGGGAACACTGAAGCTTTCTTT. This translates into CASSPDRVGNTEAFF.

The rearrangement uses TRBV14 and TRBJ2-7; maybe TRBD1 (5 bases). This CDR3 region has 16 residues. Between the trimmed V and J ends, which lost 0 bases and 3 bases, there was a span of 15 bases. Germline V gene data show CDR1 as SGHDN and CDR2 as FVKESK. In DNA form, the CDR3 reads TGTGCCAGCAGCCAAGAGGGGTTTGCAGGGTTCTACGAGCAGTACTTC. It codes for CASSQEGFAGFYEQYF.

J is TRBJ2-1 and V is TRBV7-2; 11 bases are a match to TRBD2. J lost 2 bases, V lost 5 bases, and 8 bases had no gene match. Germline loops: CDR1 SGHTA, CDR2 FQGNSA. The CDR3 is 17 residues long. This CDR3 is CASSVFSGRAAYNEQFF. CDR3 bases: TGTGCCAGCAGCGTGTTTAGCGGGAGGGCCGCCTACAATGAGCAGTTCTTC.

The CDR3 loop is CASSIRVFNEQYF. The DNA of the CDR3 is TGTGCCAGTAGTATCCGGGTTTTCAACGAGCAGTACTTC. V gene TRBV19 combines with J gene TRBJ2-7; D unresolved. CDR1 and CDR2 (germline): LNHDA, SQIVND (reference sequence). The CDR3 extends over 13 amino acids. V was trimmed by 3 bases and J by 5 bases, leaving 11 bases between them.

This clone occurred once. The V and J genes are TRBV7-8 and TRBJ2-7; 7 bases line up with TRBD1. With V trimmed by 2 bases and J by 2 bases, 6 bases remained unmatched. Germline V gene lookup returns CDR1 SGHVS and CDR2 FQNEAQ. The CDR3 has 15 residues. This CDR3 reads CASSLQFGQAYEQYF. The CDR3 DNA sequence: TGTGCCAGCAGCTTACAGTTCGGACAGGCCTACGAGCAGTACTTC. The whole variable domain, remainder taken from reference TRBV7-8 and TRBJ2-7, is GAGVSQSPRYKVAKRGQDVALRCDPISGHVSLFWYQQALGQGPEFLTYFQNEAQLDKSGLPSDRFFAERPEGSVSTLKIQRTQQEDSAVYLCASSLQFGQAYEQYFGPGTRLTVT.

The count of this clone is one. A junction boundary mismatches the germline segment, possibly from a read error. This chain links TRBV29-1 with TRBJ1-2; 9 nucleotides agree with TRBD1. CDR3 length: 14 amino acids. CDR1 and CDR2 (germline): SQVTM, ANQGSEA. The CDR3 loop reads CSVVQGAQDYGYAF. The CDR3 DNA follows: TGCAGCGTAGTACAGGGGGCACAAGACTATGGCTACGCCTTC.

The genes are TRBV7-8 and TRBJ2-2; D is possibly TRBD2 (6 bases). Trimming removed 5 bases at V and 6 bases at J, with 10 bases between. This CDR3 spans 13 amino acids. The germline V gene has CDR1 SGHVS and CDR2 FQNEAQ. The CDR3 DNA reads as TGTGCCAGCAGCGCAACTAGCCCCGGGGAGCTGTTTTTT. Translating it yields CASSATSPGELFF.